Included here is one TCR beta chain sequence, with context. Its antigen remains undetermined. There are no base qualities to consult, and no much larger clone falls within one base. The sample was run on an Illumina HiSeq 1500. TCRdb ran its own pipeline on the public reads, namely fastp trimming at Q25 and MiXCR clone calling, and kept in-frame beta chains. Rows merge per CDR3 protein into single entries with the most common DNA and genes. This sample holds around 530,000 distinct CDR3 sequences; approximately 26% were observed only once. The ten top clones hold less than 15% of the sample. The sample comes from a study of T cell repertoires in cytomegalovirus infection (dated by TCRdb to 2018 to 2020). About the study as a whole: The HLA type of each donor mattered for the analysis, because public TCR beta signatures pointed to carriage of CMV infection along with the matching HLA type. On the study overall, not on this receptor specifically: In both this cohort and an independent cohort of 350 or so donors, the cumulative frequency of public TCR beta family members distinguished carriers of CMV infection plus the relevant HLA type. In the ex vivo response, HLA-C-restricted CMV-specific TCR beta clonotypes were dominant, and in two of eight donors the single most frequent clonotype came from this HLA-C-restricted group.

V loses 5 bases, J loses 8 bases, and the germline ends lie 13 bases apart. CDR1 and CDR2 are drawn from the germline V gene: SGHNT, YENEEA. From its cysteine to its phenylalanine, the CDR3 spans 13 amino acids. Just CDR3 DNA is preserved here, 39 bases in frame from base 1. This clonotype was sampled from a human donor in good health (CMV status not recorded). Some clones in this sample may be carry-over from other donors' samples. This chain is built from TRBV11-3 and TRBJ2-1, with a tentative D gene TRBD1 over 6 matching bases. Sequencing used PBMCs. The CDR3 protein sequence reads: CASSGTTGDEQFF. The nucleotide sequence is given as TGTGCCAGCAGCGGTACGACAGGCGATGAGCAGTTCTTC.